A single T cell receptor (beta chain) is shown here with its context. Antigen unknown. The CDR3 contains 15 residues. The trim removed 4 bases at V and 2 bases at J, leaving 7 bases unmatched. Germline V gene data show CDR1 as SGDLS and CDR2 as YYNGEE. Libraries were prepared by immunoSEQ multiplex PCR; TCRdb keeps only in-frame clonotypes and omits some of them. The data show approximately 110,000 clones, roughly 80% seen once. This specimen belongs to a study of radiation and T cells in renal cell carcinoma. Findings and limits, study-wide: Without pretreatment biopsies, baseline tumor clonotype presence was undetermined. In blood, top tumor clones expanded by 2 weeks, shrinking by 4.

The time point here: baseline pretreatment blood. Treatment in this sample: 15 Gy SBRT to primary tumor, nephrectomy 4 weeks later. Radiation-treated patients gave blood at baseline, week 2 and week 4. Clear cell pathology was present in this patient's renal cell carcinoma. This receptor was identified in a woman aged 55-69 years with renal cell carcinoma. The rearrangement joins TRBV9 to TRBJ2-7; 9 nucleotides line up with TRBD2. Here the sequenced sample was blood, taken from a patient whose treatment included radiotherapy and nephrectomy. CDR3 in amino acids: CASSSHSGSPYEQYF. The CDR3, as DNA: TGTGCCAGCAGCTCTCATAGCGGGAGCCCCTACGAGCAGTACTTC. Looking up the rest from reference TRBV9 and TRBJ2-7 gives the full variable domain: DSGVTQTPKHLITATGQRVTLRCSPRSGDLSVYWYQQSLDQGLQFLIQYYNGEERAKGNILERFSAQQFPDLHSELNLSSLELGDSALYFCASSSHSGSPYEQYFGPGTRLTVT.